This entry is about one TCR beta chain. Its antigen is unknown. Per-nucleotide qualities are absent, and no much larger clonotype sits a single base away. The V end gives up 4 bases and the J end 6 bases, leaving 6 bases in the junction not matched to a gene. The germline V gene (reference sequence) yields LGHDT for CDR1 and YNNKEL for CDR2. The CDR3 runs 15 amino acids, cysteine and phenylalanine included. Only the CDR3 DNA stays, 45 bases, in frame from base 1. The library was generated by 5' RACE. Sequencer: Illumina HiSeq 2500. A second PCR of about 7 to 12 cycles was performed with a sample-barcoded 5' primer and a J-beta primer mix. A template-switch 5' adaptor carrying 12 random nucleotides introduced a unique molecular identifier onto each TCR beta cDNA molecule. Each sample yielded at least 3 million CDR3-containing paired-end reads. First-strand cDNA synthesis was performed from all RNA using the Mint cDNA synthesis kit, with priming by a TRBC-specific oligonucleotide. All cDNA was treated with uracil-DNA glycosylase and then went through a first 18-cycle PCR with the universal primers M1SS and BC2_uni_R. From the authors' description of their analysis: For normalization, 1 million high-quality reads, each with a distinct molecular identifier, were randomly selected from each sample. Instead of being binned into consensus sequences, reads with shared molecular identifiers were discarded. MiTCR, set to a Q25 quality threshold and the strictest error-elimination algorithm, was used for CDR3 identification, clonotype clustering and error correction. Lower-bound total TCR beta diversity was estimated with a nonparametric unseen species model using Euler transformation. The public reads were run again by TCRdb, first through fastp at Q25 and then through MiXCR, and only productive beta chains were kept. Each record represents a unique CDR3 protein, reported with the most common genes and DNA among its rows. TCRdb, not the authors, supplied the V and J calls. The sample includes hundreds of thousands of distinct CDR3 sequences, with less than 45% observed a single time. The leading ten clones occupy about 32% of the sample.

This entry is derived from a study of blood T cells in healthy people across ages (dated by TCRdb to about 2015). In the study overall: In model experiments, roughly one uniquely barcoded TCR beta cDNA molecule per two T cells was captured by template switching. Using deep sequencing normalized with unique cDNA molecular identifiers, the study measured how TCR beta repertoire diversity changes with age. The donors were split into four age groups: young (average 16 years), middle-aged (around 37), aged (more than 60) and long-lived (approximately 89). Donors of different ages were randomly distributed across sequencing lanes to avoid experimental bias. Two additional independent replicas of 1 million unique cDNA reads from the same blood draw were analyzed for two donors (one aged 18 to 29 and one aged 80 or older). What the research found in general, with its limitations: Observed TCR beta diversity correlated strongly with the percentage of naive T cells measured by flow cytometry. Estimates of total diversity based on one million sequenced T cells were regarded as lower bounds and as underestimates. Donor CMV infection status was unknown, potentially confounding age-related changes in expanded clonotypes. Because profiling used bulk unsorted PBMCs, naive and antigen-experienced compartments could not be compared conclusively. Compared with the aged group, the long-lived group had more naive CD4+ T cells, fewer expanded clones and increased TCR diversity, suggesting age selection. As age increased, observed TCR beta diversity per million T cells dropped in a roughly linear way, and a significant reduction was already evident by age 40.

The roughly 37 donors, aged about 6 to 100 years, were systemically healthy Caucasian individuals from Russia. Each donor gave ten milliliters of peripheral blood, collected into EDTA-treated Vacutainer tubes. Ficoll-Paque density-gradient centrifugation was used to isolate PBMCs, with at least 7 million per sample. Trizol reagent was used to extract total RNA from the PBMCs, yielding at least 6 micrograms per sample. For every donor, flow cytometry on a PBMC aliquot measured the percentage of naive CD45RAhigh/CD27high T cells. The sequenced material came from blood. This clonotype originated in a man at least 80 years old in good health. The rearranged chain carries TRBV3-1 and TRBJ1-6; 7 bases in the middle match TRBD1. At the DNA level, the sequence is TGTGCCAGCAGCCGACGAAGGGGGCCTAATTCACCCCTCCACTTT. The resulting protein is CASSRRRGPNSPLHF.